This T cell receptor (beta chain) is drawn from a study of T cell changes during pregnancy in multiple sclerosis. TCRdb's copy holds only in-frame clones and misses some; the assay was immunoSEQ multiplex PCR. Of about 31,000 clones in the sample, about 92% are singletons; the top ten hold 0.41%. The sample in question was CD4+ T cells from peripheral blood mononuclear cells, obtained in the second trimester of pregnancy. The origin of this receptor is a female donor with multiple sclerosis, enrolled in a pregnancy study.

CDR3: CASSYSGGRAGNEQFF. The CDR3 region has the DNA TGTGCCAGCAGTTACTCAGGCGGGAGGGCTGGCAATGAGCAGTTCTTC. The chain recombines TRBV6-5 with TRBJ2-1; 9 bases line up with TRBD2. The junction had 6 bases not matched to a gene; V was cut back by 0 bases and J by 6 bases. The germline V gene encodes CDR1 MNHEY and CDR2 SVGAGI. The CDR3 is 16 amino acids.